Listed below are T cell receptor beta chains from one sample, sequenced in a study of early T cells in non-severe SARS-CoV-2 infection. TCRdb re-called the 5' RACE reads through MiXCR, storing one row per CDR3 protein. The top ten hold 6.5% to 9% of the sample, which has around 88,000 distinct CDR3 sequences, around 15% seen once. The sample was whole blood. These receptors all come from an adult who was a healthcare worker with PCR-confirmed SARS-CoV-2 infection or an uninfected control (not recorded which). CDR3s include the opening cysteine and the closing phenylalanine or tryptophan. The D gene is left open where the match is weak. Rows give clone size only sometimes, using once, few, many, or a class for an expanded clone.

TRBJ2-3 few 14 TRBV10-3 NA CATRRDSTSDTQYF TGTGCCACCCGCCGGGACTCAACTTCGGATACGCAGTATTTT
TRBJ2-7 few 13 TRBV5-1 NA CASTSGSSYEQYF TGCGCCAGCACCTCGGGCAGTTCCTACGAGCAGTACTTC
TRBJ1-1 few 12 TRBV29-1 NA CSGSRGGTEAFF TGCAGTGGCTCACGCGGGGGCACTGAAGCTTTCTTT
TRBJ1-1 few 13 TRBV5-4 NA CASSPGEWTEAFF TGTGCCAGCAGCCCGGGCGAGTGGACTGAAGCTTTCTTT
TRBJ2-2 NA 12 TRBV27 NA CASSPRAGELFF TGTGCCAGCAGTCCCCGTGCCGGGGAGCTGTTTTTT
TRBJ2-5 once 14 TRBV6-5 NA CASSYSVSQETQYF TGTGCCAGCAGTTACTCGGTCTCCCAAGAGACCCAGTACTTC
TRBJ2-7 few 15 TRBV5-1 TRBD1 CASSLMGQASYEQYF TGCGCCAGCAGCTTAATGGGACAGGCCTCCTACGAGCAGTACTTC
TRBJ2-7 few 14 TRBV5-1 TRBD1 CASSLVQGLGEQYF TGCGCCAGCAGCTTGGTACAGGGGCTGGGCGAGCAGTACTTC
TRBJ2-4 few 13 TRBV29-1 NA CSVRRTFGNIQYF TGCAGCGTTCGGCGGACATTCGGGAACATTCAGTACTTC
TRBJ2-3 NA 15 TRBV2 TRBD2 CASGPLASHTDTQYF TGTGCCAGCGGTCCACTAGCGTCACACACAGATACGCAGTATTTT
TRBJ2-1 NA 11 TRBV20-1 NA CSVSQVHEQFF TGCAGTGTTTCACAGGTCCATGAGCAGTTCTTC
TRBJ1-1 NA 14 TRBV20-1 NA CSARPPLMNTEAFF TGCAGTGCTAGGCCCCCACTAATGAACACTGAAGCTTTCTTT
TRBJ2-5 many 15 TRBV28 TRBD1 CASIGTGGPLETQYF TGTGCCAGCATCGGGACAGGGGGACCTCTGGAGACCCAGTACTTC
TRBJ2-3 many 17 TRBV6-2/TRBV6-3 TRBD2 CASSYDRTSSSTDTQYF TGTGCCAGCAGTTACGACCGGACTAGCTCAAGCACAGATACGCAGTATTTT
TRBJ2-7 many 15 TRBV20-1 TRBD2 CSASPLAGVGYEQYF TGCAGTGCTAGCCCACTAGCGGGAGTGGGCTACGAGCAGTACTTC
TRBJ2-4 few 15 TRBV14 NA CASSQDLSSKNIQYF TGTGCCAGCAGCCAAGATTTGAGTAGCAAAAACATTCAGTACTTC
TRBJ2-3 few 17 TRBV5-4 TRBD2 CASSSIAGGEDTDTQYF TGTGCCAGCAGCTCTATAGCGGGAGGAGAGGACACAGATACGCAGTATTTT
TRBJ1-5 many 15 TRBV12-3/TRBV12-4 TRBD1 CASSSDRGGNQPQHF TGTGCCAGCAGTTCGGACAGGGGCGGCAATCAGCCCCAGCATTTT
TRBJ2-1 few 15 TRBV5-1 TRBD1 CASSTGQGPRDEQFF TGCGCCAGCAGCACGGGACAGGGGCCCAGGGATGAGCAGTTCTTC
TRBJ2-3 NA 12 TRBV28 NA CASSTMTDTQYF TGTGCCAGCAGTACAATGACAGATACGCAGTATTTT
TRBJ2-2 NA 18 TRBV7-9 NA CASSSLIVPALFTGELFF TGTGCCAGCAGCTCTCTAATCGTCCCCGCACTCTTCACCGGGGAGCTGTTTTTT
TRBJ2-1 NA 10 TRBV29-1 NA CSIWDPEQFF TGCAGCATATGGGATCCGGAGCAGTTCTTC
TRBJ2-1 few 10 TRBV20-1 NA CSAKGDEQFF TGCAGTGCCAAGGGGGATGAGCAGTTCTTC
TRBJ2-2 many 15 TRBV20-1 TRBD2 CSATTSGLNTGELFF TGCAGTGCTACGACTAGCGGGTTGAACACCGGGGAGCTGTTTTTT
TRBJ1-2 NA 12 TRBV29-1 NA CSVSQGISGYTF TGCAGCGTTAGTCAGGGAATAAGTGGCTACACCTTC
TRBJ2-7 few 15 TRBV29-1 TRBD2 CSVDNTSGASYEQYF TGCAGCGTTGACAACACTAGCGGAGCCTCCTACGAGCAGTACTTC
TRBJ2-7 many 15 TRBV6-1 TRBD2 CASIRTSGAAYEQYF TGTGCCAGCATCCGGACTAGCGGGGCCGCCTACGAGCAGTACTTC
TRBJ2-1 NA 16 TRBV12-3/TRBV12-4 TRBD2 CASSFLASGRAFEQFF TGTGCCAGCAGTTTTCTTGCCAGCGGGAGGGCCTTTGAGCAGTTCTTC
TRBJ1-1 NA 16 TRBV6-1 NA CASRARPGHQNTEAFF TGTGCCAGCAGAGCTCGGCCGGGACACCAGAACACTGAAGCTTTCTTT
TRBJ1-5 many 15 TRBV12-3/TRBV12-4 TRBD1 CASSLGTGSLKPQHF TGTGCCAGCAGTTTGGGGACAGGGAGTCTGAAGCCCCAGCATTTT
TRBJ2-1 NA 19 TRBV12-3/TRBV12-4 TRBD2 CASSAVTSGRARGPGEQFF TGTGCCAGCAGCGCCGTGACTAGCGGGAGGGCAAGAGGCCCGGGTGAGCAGTTCTTC
TRBJ1-5 many 13 TRBV5-5 NA CASSLRGSQPQHF TGTGCCAGCAGCTTGCGGGGAAGTCAGCCCCAGCATTTT
TRBJ2-1 few 16 TRBV5-1 TRBD2 CASSYGTSGIYMEQFF TGCGCCAGCAGCTATGGGACTAGCGGAATCTACATGGAGCAGTTCTTC
TRBJ2-7 few 17 TRBV7-8 TRBD2 CASSSVGEGLPSYEQYF TGTGCCAGCAGCTCAGTGGGGGAGGGACTACCTTCCTACGAGCAGTACTTC
TRBJ1-2 many 15 TRBV28 NA CASSSPGDRRDGYTF TGTGCCAGCAGTTCACCGGGAGACAGAAGAGATGGCTACACCTTC
TRBJ1-6 few 16 TRBV6-1 NA CAIPEGRGSYNSPLHF TGTGCCATCCCCGAAGGGCGGGGCTCCTATAATTCACCCCTCCACTTT
TRBJ1-5 few 18 TRBV27 NA CASINTAGELSEDQPQHF TGTGCCAGCATCAATACGGCAGGGGAACTTAGCGAGGATCAGCCCCAGCATTTT
TRBJ1-5 few 14 TRBV24-1 NA CATSAPDSNQPQHF TGTGCCACCAGTGCCCCCGACAGCAATCAGCCCCAGCATTTT
TRBJ2-1 few 16 TRBV5-4 TRBD2 CASSQISASGRGEQFF TGTGCCAGCAGCCAGATCTCGGCTAGCGGGAGAGGGGAGCAGTTCTTC
TRBJ2-4 few 15 TRBV11-2 NA CASSFRGLAENIQYF TGTGCCAGCAGTTTTAGGGGGCTAGCGGAAAACATTCAGTACTTC